This T cell receptor (beta chain) was obtained from a study of response to subunit inactivated influenza vaccine. TCRdb redid the calling of the RT-PCR reads with MiXCR, one entry per CDR3 protein. The table has around 470,000 distinct CDR3 sequences, under 8.5% seen once. Whole-study findings and limits: T cells newly recruited by each seasonal influenza vaccination are few, the authors suggested.

From germline, CDR1 is MNHNS and CDR2 SASEGT. The CDR3 consists of 14 residues. V lost 11 bases, J lost 3 bases, and 14 bases lay in between. Worth noting for this clonotype: Its antigen is as yet unknown.

The gene calls are TRBV6-1 and TRBJ2-6; D is ambiguous. This receptor was identified in a man aged 50 to 75 who received an inactivated influenza vaccine. The sample here was PBMCs from blood, taken roughly 24 months after vaccination. This chain's CDR3 is CASQVRLGANVLTF. DNA for the CDR3: TGTGCCTCCCAGGTCCGCCTTGGGGCCAACGTCCTGACTTTC.